This T cell receptor beta chain was sequenced for a study of blood T cell repertoires in COVID-19 (TCRdb year 2020). Regarding the research as a whole: Samples from collaborators originated in the United States, Italy and Spain and spanned both the acute and convalescent phases of COVID-19. The prospective study material was composed of cDNA or gDNA derived from T cells, B-cell-depleted T cells, or PBMCs. The dataset comprised deeply sampled blood TCRbeta repertoires from subjects exposed to, actively infected with, or recovered from COVID-19. The repertoires were released in a freely available public database meant as a resource for research on the immune response to SARS-CoV-2. The samples were drawn from the first 160 participants of the ongoing ImmuneRACE study and from more than 1,000 subjects provided by 6 global collaborators. The sample metadata nearly always contained a de-identified subject ID, COVID-19 status, age in years and sex. Where available, HLA class I and class II types were taken from metadata supplied by the sample provider and were not determined by assay-based typing. Summary of the overall study and its limitations: The amount of clinical and demographic metadata varied by source and participant and was provided uncurated.

A word on this clone: What antigen it recognizes has not been identified. No quality values exist for individual bases; no much larger clone is one base distant.

One collaborating source in Seattle enrolled patients while the patients were actively infected and followed the patients over time throughout the course of disease. The collaborating institutions used their own protocols to collect whole blood in K2EDTA tubes. Collaborator samples were shipped for TCRbeta analysis as frozen whole blood, isolated PBMCs, or DNA extracted from either sample type. The V and J ends are trimmed by 4 bases and 4 bases, leaving 14 bases between them. Inclusive of the bounding cysteine and phenylalanine, the CDR3 is 15 residues long. Here the CDR3 DNA is all that survives: 45 bases in frame from base 1. CDR1 KGHSY and CDR2 FQNENV were looked up in the germline V gene. The immunoSEQ Assay, a bias-controlled multiplex PCR, was used to amplify TCRbeta CDR3 regions from genomic DNA. Under the source paper's analysis protocol: Nucleated cell counts per sample were estimated from amplification of reference gene primers within the assay. Sequence reads were collapsed and filtered to measure the absolute abundance of every unique TCRbeta CDR3 rearrangement. Productive Simpson clonality was computed per sample as the square root of Simpson's diversity index over productive rearrangements. Imported from immuneACCESS, the table was reduced by TCRdb to in-frame sequences with V and J called. These copies leave out some clones; in studies compared against another copy, an unresolved V gene accounts for under half, and the cause of the remainder is not known. Clone size and V and J calls were adopted from that table, with D and trimming inferred from the DNA. The sample table holds about 230,000 clones, of which around 84% were seen once. The ten largest clones add up to about 9.9% of the sample.

Specimen: peripheral blood. The origin of this receptor is a man in his fifties with COVID-19, enrolled during active disease. The rearranged chain carries TRBV16 and TRBJ1-5; the D gene cannot be resolved reliably. The CDR3 protein sequence reads: CASSLRHGSNQPQHF. The sequenced DNA: TGTGCCAGCAGCCTTAGGCACGGGAGTAATCAGCCCCAGCATTTT.